The rows below give T cell receptor beta chains drawn from one sample of a study of blood T cell repertoires in COVID-19. The assay was immunoSEQ multiplex PCR, and TCRdb's table has in-frame clones only and misses some. The sample records 150,000 to 200,000 clones, around 81% being singletons. Sequencing was performed on peripheral blood. The origin of the receptors is a woman between 40 and 55 years old with COVID-19, enrolled during active disease. CDR3s include the opening cysteine and the closing phenylalanine or tryptophan. D genes are given only for firm matches. The size of a clone is reported for some rows only, either as once, few or many, or as a class for expanded clones.

-	TRBV4-1	TRBJ1-2	14	TRBD1	TGCGCCAGCAGCGGAAGCAGGGGGCAGGGTGGCTACACCTTC	CASSGSRGQGGYTF
-	TRBV5-1	TRBJ1-1	15	-	TGCGCCAGCAGCAGAAGTCAGGCTACAAACACTGAAGCTTTCTTT	CASSRSQATNTEAFF
-	TRBV5-1	TRBJ2-1	16	TRBD2	TGCGCCAGCAGCCCGGTTGCAGCGGGAGGGAACAATGAGCAGTTCTTC	CASSPVAAGGNNEQFF
-	TRBV10-3	TRBJ2-7	14	TRBD2	TGTGCCATCAGTGAGGGGACTAGCTTTTACGAGCAGTACTTC	CAISEGTSFYEQYF
-	TRBV3-1/TRBV3-2	TRBJ1-2	16	-	TGTGCCAGCAGCCTTTCACAGGGTTTTTCTAACTATGGCTACACCTTC	CASSLSQGFSNYGYTF
-	TRBV28	TRBJ2-3	14	-	TGTGCCAGCTTAAGACTAACTAGCACAGATACGCAGTATTTT	CASLRLTSTDTQYF
-	TRBV11-2	TRBJ1-4	12	-	TGTGCCAGCAGCGGTATCGGGGAAAAACTGTTTTTT	CASSGIGEKLFF
-	TRBV2	TRBJ2-3	15	TRBD1	TGTGCCAGCAGGGCCGACAGGGGGAAGGCAGATACGCAGTATTTT	CASRADRGKADTQYF
few	TRBV7-8	TRBJ2-2	14	-	TGTGCCAGCAGCCGAGACTCCGCTTCCGGGGAGCTGTTTTTT	CASSRDSASGELFF
-	TRBV30	TRBJ1-5	15	-	TGTGCCTGGAGCTACCCGGGGAGCCGAGCCCAGCCCCAGCATTTT	CAWSYPGSRAQPQHF
-	TRBV6-6	TRBJ2-4	14	TRBD2	TGTGCCACCACTAGCGGGAGGGGTAAAAACATTCAGTACTTC	CATTSGRGKNIQYF
-	TRBV19	TRBJ1-5	12	TRBD1	TGTGCCACCCGACAGGGGTATCAGCCCCAGCATTTT	CATRQGYQPQHF
-	TRBV19	TRBJ2-2	14	TRBD2	TGTGCCAGTAGTATAGCGCCTAGCGGCGGGGAGCTGTTTTTT	CASSIAPSGGELFF
-	TRBV29-1	TRBJ2-1	16	TRBD2	TGCAGCGTTGAGGGACTAGCGGGAGGGAATTTGGATGAGCAGTTCTTC	CSVEGLAGGNLDEQFF
few	TRBV28	TRBJ2-7	15	TRBD2	TGTGCCAGCAGCCCTAGCGGGAGGGCATCCTACGAGCAGTACTTC	CASSPSGRASYEQYF
-	TRBV7-9	TRBJ1-1	15	-	TGTGCCAGCAGCTTATCTGACAACCCGAACACTGAAGCTTTCTTT	CASSLSDNPNTEAFF
-	TRBV27	TRBJ2-5	14	-	TGTGCCAGCAGTTGGGGGGGCCTGTACGAGACCCAGTACTTC	CASSWGGLYETQYF
few	TRBV6-5	TRBJ2-2	15	TRBD1	TGTGCCAGCAGTTACACGGGACAGTACACCGGGGAGCTGTTTTTT	CASSYTGQYTGELFF
once	TRBV9	TRBJ1-4	14	-	TGTGCCAGCAGCGTAGGGGGGGAGGAAGAAAAACTGTTTTTT	CASSVGGEEEKLFF
-	TRBV5-6	TRBJ1-2	15	TRBD1	TGTGCCAGCCGGGGACAGGTCGATGACTTCTATGGCTACACCTTC	CASRGQVDDFYGYTF
-	TRBV3-1/TRBV3-2	TRBJ1-5	13	-	TGTGCCAGCAGCCAAGTCGGCAATCAGCCCCAGCATTTT	CASSQVGNQPQHF
few	TRBV28	TRBJ1-1	13	-	TGTGCCAGCTCCCCACCGGGGGGCACTGAAGCTTTCTTT	CASSPPGGTEAFF
-	TRBV5-1	TRBJ2-1	14	-	TGCGCCAGCAGCTTGAGCGGAGCCTACAATGAGCAGTTCTTC	CASSLSGAYNEQFF
once	TRBV28	TRBJ2-7	16	TRBD2	TGTGCCAGCAGTTTATCAGCTCTAGCGGAAAACTACGAGCAGTACTTC	CASSLSALAENYEQYF
few	TRBV6-1	TRBJ1-2	17	TRBD1	TGTGCCAGCAGGGAAAAGCCACGGGACAGGATTAACTATGGCTACACCTTC	CASREKPRDRINYGYTF
-	TRBV6-4	TRBJ2-1	15	TRBD2	TGTGCCAGCAGCGCGGGACTAGCGGGAGTCAATGAGCAGTTCTTC	CASSAGLAGVNEQFF
-	TRBV5-1	TRBJ2-2	16	TRBD2	TGCGCCAGCACAGCAACTAGCGGGAGGGTCACCGGGGAGCTGTTTTTT	CASTATSGRVTGELFF
-	TRBV6-2/TRBV6-3	TRBJ2-2	16	-	TGTGCCAGCAGTTCCCCCAGGCGGGTTGGCACCGGGGAGCTGTTTTTT	CASSSPRRVGTGELFF
once	TRBV30	TRBJ2-1	11	TRBD1	TGTGCCTCAGACAGGGGCAATGAGCAGTTCTTC	CASDRGNEQFF
-	TRBV30	TRBJ2-3	19	TRBD2	TGTGCCTGGAGTTGGCACCCGGGGCTAGCGGGACCTCGACGGGGTACGCAGTATTTT	CAWSWHPGLAGPRRGTQYF
once	TRBV4-1	TRBJ1-2	15	-	TGCGCCAGCAGCCAAGATAGGAGGCTTAATTATGGCTACACCTTC	CASSQDRRLNYGYTF
-	TRBV6-4	TRBJ2-3	15	TRBD2	TGTGCCAGCAGTGGGACAGCGGGAGGTCCAGATACGCAGTATTTT	CASSGTAGGPDTQYF
-	TRBV6-1	TRBJ2-7	14	TRBD2	TGTGCCAGCAGTGACCGGGGGGTTGATTCCGAGCAGTACTTC	CASSDRGVDSEQYF
-	TRBV2	TRBJ2-7	13	-	TGTGCCAGCAGCGCCGACAGGACCTACGAGCAGTACTTC	CASSADRTYEQYF
-	TRBV6-6	TRBJ1-4	14	-	TGTGCCAGCAACGATAAGAGGCTTAATGAAAAACTGTTTTTT	CASNDKRLNEKLFF
-	TRBV9	TRBJ2-7	13	-	TGTGCCAGCAGCGGGACTAACTCCTACGAGCAGTACTTC	CASSGTNSYEQYF
-	TRBV6-5	TRBJ1-6	15	-	TGTGCCAGCAGTTACTCGAGGACTACAAATTCACCCCTCCACTTT	CASSYSRTTNSPLHF
-	TRBV19	TRBJ1-5	14	TRBD1	TGTGCCAGTAGTAGTACAGGGGGGGTCGGGCCCCAGCATTTT	CASSSTGGVGPQHF
-	TRBV7-9	TRBJ2-1	12	-	TGTGCCAGCAGCTTATTACGGGATGAGCAGTTCTTC	CASSLLRDEQFF
-	TRBV13	TRBJ2-1	15	TRBD2	TGTGCCAGCAGCCGAGCGGGAGCCCCCGACAATGAGCAGTTCTTC	CASSRAGAPDNEQFF
-	TRBV6-6	TRBJ2-3	16	-	TGTGCCAGCAGTTACTCGGTGGCGGGGCTGCAGGATACGCAGTATTTT	CASSYSVAGLQDTQYF
-	TRBV12-3/TRBV12-4	TRBJ1-1	13	-	TGTGCCAGCTCCTTAGGGGACACCCTTGAAGCTTTCTTT	CASSLGDTLEAFF
-	TRBV4-1	TRBJ1-1	15	-	TGCGCCAGCAGCCAAGATCAGGGTGGGCACACTGAAGCTTTCTTT	CASSQDQGGHTEAFF
-	TRBV11-2	TRBJ1-4	15	-	TGTGCCAGCAGCTTGGGTTGGAGCACAAGTGAAAAACTGTTTTTT	CASSLGWSTSEKLFF